Below, one T cell receptor (beta chain) is given with its context. Its antigen is not identified. The entry originates in a study of a mutant IDH1 vaccine in newly diagnosed glioma. Study-level background: A roughly 60% male, approximately 38% female split and a mean age of approximately 38 years characterized treated patients.

The CDR3 is 14 residues long. V was cut by 3 bases and J by 0 bases, with 5 bases left in between. CDR1 is SGHVS, CDR2 FNYEAQ, per germline. Whole-study findings and limits: Pseudoprogression seemed unrelated to changes in top peripheral T cell clonotypes.

Time point denoted: baseline, week 1 (first vaccination visit). Treatment here: pre-vaccination baseline after standard-of-care therapy. The donor cohort comprised cases of new WHO grade 3 or 4 IDH1-mutant, ATRX-lost astrocytoma. Sequencing was performed with immunoSEQ multiplex PCR; in TCRdb, only in-frame clones are kept and a portion is missing. The profile covers 85,000 to 100,000 clones, with around 77% appearing a single time and around 7.5% taken by the ten largest. V usage is TRBV7-6 and J usage is TRBJ1-4, with D unclear. The source was PBMCs, collected from a glioma patient treated with radiotherapy, temozolomide or both. This TCR was recovered from a man in his forties with glioma. DNA of the CDR3: TGTGCCAGCAGCTTGACATCAACTAATGAAAAACTGTTTTTT. Amino acids: CASSLTSTNEKLFF.